These T cell receptor beta chains were read from a single sample in a study of OX40 agonist ivuxolimab in advanced cancers. Some clones are missing from TCRdb's copy, which holds only in-frame ones; the method was immunoSEQ multiplex PCR. The data contain tens of thousands of clones, about 86% of them seen just once; the ten biggest clones take up over 13%. The material was CD4+ or CD8+ T cells sorted from blood, obtained in a trial of the OX40 agonist ivuxolimab. These receptors came from an adult with an advanced solid tumor such as melanoma, head and neck, liver or kidney cancer. Each CDR3 is given with its conserved first and last residue.

J gene	CDR3 length	V gene	CDR3 protein
TRBJ1-5	17	TRBV7-8	CASSSYIDGWGRQPQHF
TRBJ1-2	15	TRBV6-5	CASMDRGLVTGGYTF
TRBJ1-5	14	TRBV15	CATSTSGGGQPQHF
TRBJ2-7	14	TRBV6-5	CASSYGGISYEQYF
TRBJ2-7	11	TRBV30	CAWSLGYEQYF
TRBJ2-2	13	TRBV9	CASSVGNTGELFF
TRBJ2-7	13	TRBV6-5	CASSYSQGYEQYF
TRBJ1-5	15	TRBV4-3	CASSQDLSRNQPQHF
TRBJ1-3	13	TRBV5-4	CASSGNSGNTIYF
TRBJ2-1	14	TRBV19	CASTDSYAYNEQFF
TRBJ2-2	15	TRBV12-5	CASGLGGAVPGELFF
TRBJ1-3	14	TRBV5-4	CASSFRGGGNTIYF
TRBJ1-1	13	TRBV25-1	CASSNGQNTEAFF
TRBJ2-7	13	TRBV7-8	CASSTLVGDEQYF
TRBJ2-4	15	TRBV28	CASSLWGGYENIQYF
TRBJ2-7	13	TRBV9	CASSAFGGNEQYF
TRBJ2-1	15	TRBV11-3	CASSLARIAINEQFF
TRBJ2-1	15	TRBV27	CASSSGLAAFGEQFF
TRBJ1-6	15	TRBV19	CASSIGGGNGSPLHF
TRBJ2-7	12	TRBV5-5	CASSGSSYEQYF
TRBJ1-3	14	TRBV21-1	CASSKEDSGNTIYF
TRBJ2-1	13	TRBV19	CASSPKAGHEQFF
TRBJ1-1	14	TRBV5-6	CASSPGPLLGEAFF
TRBJ2-1	15	TRBV4-3	CASSQDSGAYNEQFF
TRBJ2-1	11	TRBV29-1	CSVVNRNEQFF
TRBJ2-5	15	TRBV18	CASSPKRNNQETQYF
TRBJ2-1	14	TRBV27	CASSPRMHGNEQFF
TRBJ2-7	14	TRBV19	CASRPGTESYEQYF
TRBJ2-1	14	TRBV11-2	CASTRGTSGYEQFF
TRBJ2-7	14	TRBV6-1	CASSEEWANYEQYF
TRBJ2-7	12	TRBV7-2	CASSLDTNEQYF